Presented here are 18 T cell receptor beta chains from one specimen sequenced in a study of blood T cell repertoires in COVID-19. Using immunoSEQ multiplex PCR, the repertoire was profiled, and TCRdb retains in-frame clones only, with some absent. The sample carries around 90,000 clones, 85% to 95% recorded once. Source material: peripheral blood. These TCRs come from a woman aged 60-75 years with active COVID-19.

The J gene is TRBJ2-7, the V gene TRBV24-1; no reliable D call. The CDR3 has 14 amino acids. The germline V gene encodes CDR1 KGHDR and CDR2 SFDVKD. The V and J ends lost 4 bases and 3 bases respectively, with 12 bases between them. CDR3 DNA sequence: TGTGCCACCAGTGACTCCCGGAGCATCTACGAGCAGTACTTC. Residues: CATSDSRSIYEQYF.

V usage is TRBV6-5 and J usage is TRBJ1-3, with 8 bases matching TRBD1. Per germline, CDR1 MNHEY and CDR2 SVGAGI. The length of the CDR3 is 13 residues. After removal of 10 bases from V and 4 bases from J, the junction contained 6 bases not matched to a gene. CDR3 protein: CATIRTGGNTIYF. In DNA, the CDR3 is TGTGCCACAATACGGACAGGGGGAAACACCATATATTTT.

This chain links TRBV7-2 with TRBJ1-4; tentatively, D is TRBD1 (5 bases). The length of the CDR3 is 14 residues. The ends were cut back, 4 bases at V and 7 bases at J, with 13 bases in the middle. Germline values: CDR1 SGHTA, CDR2 FQGNSA. CDR3 amino acids: CASSSRGQGEKLFF. The CDR3 nucleotides are TGTGCCAGCAGCTCCCGTGGACAAGGTGAAAAACTGTTTTTT.

CDR3 DNA: TGTGCCAGCAGCCGGGACAATCAGCCCCAGCATTTT. It specifies CASSRDNQPQHF. This chain uses TRBV5-4 with TRBJ1-5, with no clear D. This CDR3 has 12 amino acids. Trimming left V 4 bases short and J 3 bases short, with 5 bases between. Germline CDR1 and CDR2: SGHNT and YYREEE (reference sequence).

The V call is TRBV20-1, the J call TRBJ1-4; D might be TRBD1 (5 bases). V lost 3 bases, J lost 7 bases, and 12 bases lay in between. This CDR3 is built from 13 residues. The germline V gene has CDR1 DFQATT and CDR2 SNEGSKA (reference sequence). CDR3 sequence reads: CSASLGVGEKLFF. CDR3 in DNA: TGCAGTGCTAGTCTAGGGGTGGGTGAAAAACTGTTTTTT.

The chain couples TRBV24-1 to TRBJ2-2; TRBD1 matches 7 bases. CDR1 is KGHDR and CDR2 is SFDVKD in the germline V gene. V shed 4 bases and J 5 bases; nucleotides not matched to a gene: 6. This CDR3 has 15 amino acids. The CDR3 coding sequence is TGTGCCACCAGTGAGACCGGGACAGTTACCGGGGAGCTGTTTTTT. It codes for CATSETGTVTGELFF.

This chain links TRBV29-1 with TRBJ1-1; tentatively, D is TRBD1 (6 bases). The CDR3 totals 12 residues. V was shortened by 7 bases and J by 3 bases, with 12 bases between the two germline ends. Germline V CDR1 and CDR2: SQVTM, ANQGSEA. CDR3 loop: CSAGDTHTEAFF. The CDR3 region has the DNA TGCAGCGCCGGGGACACTCACACTGAAGCTTTCTTT.

V usage is TRBV11-3 and J usage is TRBJ2-2, with D maybe TRBD1 (6 bases). Germline values: CDR1 SGHNT, CDR2 YENEEA. The CDR3 runs 15 residues. The ends were cut back, 5 bases at V and 1 base at J, with 11 bases in the middle. The DNA of the CDR3 is TGTGCCAGCAGCGCCCGGACAGTGAACACCGGGGAGCTGTTTTTT. Its protein product is CASSARTVNTGELFF.

This clone was seen just once. This rearrangement joins TRBV6-5 to TRBJ1-1; D is unresolved. V was trimmed by 8 bases and J by 0 bases, leaving 4 bases between them. The CDR3 loop spans 11 amino acids. Germline assignment: CDR1 MNHEY and CDR2 SVGAGI. CDR3 DNA sequence: TGTGCCAGCTGGCTGAACACTGAAGCTTTCTTT. This sequence encodes CASWLNTEAFF.

This clone was seen once. The J gene is TRBJ2-6, the V gene TRBV19; 8 nucleotides agree with TRBD1. V shed 3 bases and J 2 bases; nucleotides not matched to a gene: 6. The CDR3 contains 17 residues. Germline CDR1 reads LNHDA; CDR2 reads SQIVND (reference sequence). The CDR3 coding sequence is TGTGCCAGTAGTATTTCGAGGGGACAGGCTGGGGCCAACGTCCTGACTTTC. Its protein product is CASSISRGQAGANVLTF.

The chain combines TRBV4-1 with TRBJ2-6; D might be TRBD2 (6 bases). The germline V gene encodes CDR1 MGHRA and CDR2 YSYEKL. The V end was cut by 3 bases, the J end by 0 bases, with 21 bases between. There are 20 residues in the CDR3. CDR3 residues: CASSHNPQAGRDSGANVLTF. The CDR3 DNA follows: TGCGCCAGCAGCCACAATCCTCAGGCGGGGAGAGACTCTGGGGCCAACGTCCTGACTTTC.

V is TRBV2 and J is TRBJ2-7; 8 nucleotides agree with TRBD2. The trim removed 10 bases at V and 5 bases at J, leaving 10 bases unmatched. The germline V gene encodes CDR1 SNHLY and CDR2 FYNNEI. This CDR3 has 13 residues. The CDR3 reads CATSRGGGDEQYF. The CDR3 DNA sequence: TGTGCCACTTCCCGGGGGGGAGGCGACGAGCAGTACTTC.

This chain connects TRBV28 to TRBJ1-2, with 7 bases matching TRBD1. Unmatched junction bases numbered 5, after V lost 7 bases and J lost 6 bases. Germline V CDR1 and CDR2: MDHEN, SYDVKM. The CDR3 contains 12 residues. This CDR3 is CASNLQGDGYTF. The CDR3 DNA sequence: TGTGCCAGCAACCTCCAGGGGGATGGCTACACCTTC.

This rearrangement joins TRBV28 to TRBJ1-5; 7 nucleotides line up with TRBD1. Trimming took 8 bases from V and 9 from J; bases not matched to a gene: 10. This CDR3 contains 13 residues. In germline, CDR1 is MDHEN, CDR2 SYDVKM. CDR3 in DNA: TGTGCCAGCGCCGGGACAGCGCCAACGCCCCAGCATTTT. Amino acid sequence: CASAGTAPTPQHF.

The V gene is TRBV5-4, the J gene TRBJ2-7, with 8 nucleotides matching TRBD1. From germline, CDR1 is SGHNT and CDR2 YYREEE (reference sequence). Trimming cost V 4 bases and J 2 bases; bases outside gene matches: 5. The CDR3 extends over 14 amino acids. The CDR3 region is CASSVTGQAYEQYF. CDR3 DNA: TGTGCCAGCAGCGTAACGGGACAGGCCTACGAGCAGTACTTC.

The V gene is TRBV2, the J gene TRBJ2-1; maybe TRBD2 (5 bases). This CDR3 is 15 amino acids long. Between the trimmed V and J ends, which lost 5 bases and 3 bases, there was a span of 14 bases. In germline, CDR1 is SNHLY, CDR2 FYNNEI. CDR3 amino acids: CASSTSGMGYNEQFF. DNA of the CDR3: TGTGCCAGCAGTACCAGCGGAATGGGCTACAATGAGCAGTTCTTC. Full variable domain (outside the CDR3, taken from reference TRBV2 and TRBJ2-1): EPEVTQTPSHQVTQMGQEVILRCVPISNHLYFYWYRQILGQKVEFLVSFYNNEISEKSEIFDDQFSVERPDGSNFTLKIRSTKLEDSAMYFCASSTSGMGYNEQFFGPGTRLTVL.

This sequence joins TRBV5-1 and TRBJ2-7; 11 nucleotides match TRBD2. Trimming at V came to 0 bases and at J to 3 bases, leaving 14 bases not matched to a gene. There are 19 residues in the CDR3. Germline lookup yields CDR1 SGHRS and CDR2 YFSETQ. The CDR3 reads CASSLVTRAATSGNYEQYF. The CDR3 DNA sequence: TGCGCCAGCAGCTTGGTGACTAGGGCGGCGACTAGCGGGAACTACGAGCAGTACTTC.

This clone was detected only a few times. The gene calls are TRBV18 and TRBJ1-2; 8 bases agree with TRBD1. V gave up 2 bases and J gave up 0 bases; unmatched junction bases: 5. CDR3 length: 16 amino acids. Germline CDR1 is KGHSH and CDR2 is LQKENI. Written as DNA, the CDR3 is TGTGCCAGCTCACCAACACAGGGGGAGGCTAACTATGGCTACACCTTC. This sequence encodes CASSPTQGEANYGYTF.